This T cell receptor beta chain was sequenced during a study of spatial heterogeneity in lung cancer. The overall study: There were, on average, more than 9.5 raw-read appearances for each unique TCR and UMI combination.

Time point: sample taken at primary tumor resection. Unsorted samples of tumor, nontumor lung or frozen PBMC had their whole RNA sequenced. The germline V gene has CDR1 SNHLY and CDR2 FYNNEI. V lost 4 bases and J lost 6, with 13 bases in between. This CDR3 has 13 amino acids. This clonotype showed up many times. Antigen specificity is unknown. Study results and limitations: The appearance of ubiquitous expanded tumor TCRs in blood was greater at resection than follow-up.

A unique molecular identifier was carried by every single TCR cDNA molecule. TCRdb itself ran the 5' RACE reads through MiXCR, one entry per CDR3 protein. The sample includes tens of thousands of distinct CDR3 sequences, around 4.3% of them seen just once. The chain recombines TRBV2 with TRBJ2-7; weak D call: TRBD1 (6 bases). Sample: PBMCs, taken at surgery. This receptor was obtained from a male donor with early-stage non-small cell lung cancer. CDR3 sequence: CASSADRNGEQYF. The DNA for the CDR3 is TGTGCCAGCAGTGCTGACAGGAACGGCGAGCAGTACTTC.